This TCR beta chain was sequenced for a study of CD8 T cells in Susac syndrome. cDNA came from about 0.5 to 1 ug RNA primed by random hexamers. An immunoSEQ multiplex PCR generated amplified TCR beta CDR3 products spanning 54 Vbeta and 13 Jbeta. TCRdb reprocessed the immunoSEQ multiplex PCR reads with MiXCR, giving one entry per CDR3 protein. In the table there are some 170,000 distinct CDR3 sequences, 85% to 95% of which are singletons. CDR1 SNHLY and CDR2 FYNNEI come from the germline V gene. CDR3 length: 13 residues. The germline V and J ends were trimmed by 6 bases and 5 bases, with 13 bases remaining between them. Blood CD8+ and CD4+ T cells underwent high-throughput TCR beta sequencing. Controls were age- and sex-matched healthy donors. It was negative isolation that provided the CD8+ and CD4+ T cells, whereas TEMRA cells were enriched by FACS.

The receptor was derived from a human donor in good health. The sample comprised CD4+ T cells from PBMCs. V gene TRBV2 combines with J gene TRBJ2-5; perhaps TRBD2 as D (5 bases). The CDR3 spells CASRQRRWETQYF. In nucleotides, the CDR3 is TGTGCCAGCAGACAGCGGCGATGGGAGACCCAGTACTTC.